Listed below are T cell receptor beta chains from one sample, sequenced in a study of beta chain features in type 1 diabetes. The repertoire was sequenced with immunoSEQ multiplex PCR; TCRdb's copy has only in-frame clones and lacks some. This table holds 300,000 to 450,000 clones, about 20% found once. Sequenced sample: naive CD4+ T cells from blood. All receptors derive from a woman younger than 30 in good health. Both conserved end residues are part of each CDR3. The order of the fields is V gene, J gene, D gene, clone size, CDR3 protein, CDR3 DNA. A D gene is named only where the DNA matches it firmly. Clone size, where shown, is once, few, many, or a class for clones that have expanded.

TRBV5-1	TRBJ2-3	NA	NA	CASSWGSESPQYF	TGCGCCAGCAGCTGGGGTAGCGAGTCTCCGCAGTATTTT
TRBV5-4	TRBJ2-3	TRBD2	few	CASSLSIVAGEAQYF	TGTGCCAGCAGCTTGTCCATCGTAGCGGGAGAGGCGCAGTATTTT
TRBV2	TRBJ1-6	NA	NA	CATKKSNSPLHF	TGTGCCACTAAAAAGAGCAATTCACCCCTCCACTTT
TRBV7-9	TRBJ2-3	TRBD2	NA	CASSRLAGGPVDTQYF	TGTGCCAGCAGCCGACTAGCGGGGGGGCCAGTGGATACGCAGTATTTT
TRBV7-9	TRBJ2-7	TRBD2	few	CASSPGRLAGGGWAYEQYF	TGTGCCAGCAGCCCCGGCCGCCTAGCGGGAGGAGGTTGGGCCTACGAGCAGTACTTC
TRBV4-2	TRBJ1-2	NA	few	CASSQRRDYGYTF	TGTGCCAGCAGCCAGAGGAGGGACTATGGCTACACCTTC
TRBV5-4	TRBJ2-3	TRBD2	NA	CASSSRGLAGSTDTQYF	TGTGCCAGCAGCTCGCGTGGACTAGCGGGGAGCACAGATACGCAGTATTTT
TRBV25-1	TRBJ2-7	NA	NA	CASSDGGAQNLYEQYF	TGTGCCAGCAGTGATGGGGGGGCCCAAAATCTCTACGAGCAGTACTTC
TRBV7-9	TRBJ2-5	TRBD2	NA	CASSQRGGLETQYF	TGTGCCAGCAGTCAGCGGGGGGGCTTGGAGACCCAGTACTTC
TRBV6-5	TRBJ1-5	NA	few	CASRPGTLNQPQHF	TGTGCCAGCAGACCCGGGACATTAAACCAGCCCCAGCATTTT
TRBV30	TRBJ2-7	TRBD2	NA	CASRTSGAGEQYF	TGTGCCAGCCGGACTAGCGGTGCGGGGGAGCAGTACTTC
TRBV7-2	TRBJ2-1	NA	NA	CASSLPSYNEQFF	TGTGCCAGCAGCCTTCCTTCCTACAATGAGCAGTTCTTC
TRBV2	TRBJ2-1	NA	few	CASNYRVGANEQFF	TGTGCCAGCAACTACAGGGTAGGGGCCAATGAGCAGTTCTTC
TRBV30	TRBJ2-5	TRBD2	few	CAWEGGAGGEETQYF	TGTGCCTGGGAGGGGGGCGCGGGAGGGGAAGAGACCCAGTACTTC
TRBV6-5	TRBJ1-5	NA	NA	CASSSEGSLNQPQHF	TGTGCCAGCAGTTCGGAGGGAAGCCTCAATCAGCCCCAGCATTTT
TRBV6-5	TRBJ2-7	TRBD2	few	CASSYSSGGASYEQYF	TGTGCCAGCAGTTACTCTTCCGGGGGGGCCTCCTACGAGCAGTACTTC
TRBV7-9	TRBJ1-2	NA	NA	CASSLPQSFYGYTF	TGTGCCAGCAGCTTACCCCAGTCCTTCTATGGCTACACCTTC
TRBV10-2	TRBJ1-4	NA	NA	CASSESRGSNEKLFF	TGCGCCAGCAGTGAATCCAGGGGAAGTAATGAAAAACTGTTTTTT
TRBV29-1	TRBJ1-1	TRBD1	NA	CSARTGTVNTEAFF	TGCAGCGCACGGACAGGGACGGTGAACACTGAAGCTTTCTTT
TRBV29-1	TRBJ1-5	NA	few	CSVEETGSGKPQHF	TGCAGCGTTGAAGAAACAGGGTCAGGGAAGCCCCAGCATTTT
TRBV11-2	TRBJ2-5	NA	few	CASSAMVGRGGGQETQYF	TGTGCCAGCAGCGCCATGGTGGGAAGGGGTGGAGGGCAAGAGACCCAGTACTTC
TRBV18	TRBJ2-1	TRBD2	NA	CASSPLAGHNEQFF	TGTGCCAGCTCACCACTAGCGGGACACAATGAGCAGTTCTTC
TRBV18	TRBJ2-7	TRBD1	NA	CASSPGQGPYEQYF	TGTGCCAGCTCACCTGGACAGGGACCCTACGAGCAGTACTTC
TRBV5-1	TRBJ2-7	NA	NA	CASRRDTPNYEQYF	TGCGCCAGCAGAAGGGACACCCCTAACTACGAGCAGTACTTC
TRBV5-1	TRBJ2-2	NA	NA	CASSLDRVNTGELFF	TGCGCCAGCAGCTTGGACAGGGTCAACACCGGGGAGCTGTTTTTT
TRBV18	TRBJ2-7	NA	few	CASSPGDSKSYEQYF	TGTGCCAGCTCACCGGGGGACTCCAAATCCTACGAGCAGTACTTC
TRBV29-1	TRBJ1-2	TRBD1	NA	CSVHRDRGNYGYTF	TGCAGCGTCCACCGGGACAGGGGCAACTATGGCTACACCTTC
TRBV9	TRBJ1-4	NA	NA	CASSEGGHSTNEKLFF	TGTGCCAGCAGCGAGGGAGGACATTCAACTAATGAAAAACTGTTTTTT
TRBV29-1	TRBJ1-3	NA	few	CSQQPGAKWTIYF	TGCAGTCAGCAGCCGGGAGCCAAGTGGACCATATATTTT
TRBV2	TRBJ1-1	NA	few	CASSETRGSEAFF	TGTGCCAGCAGTGAAACCAGGGGTAGTGAAGCTTTCTTT
TRBV6-6	TRBJ2-7	NA	NA	CASSDNRLLYEQYF	TGTGCCAGCAGTGACAACAGGCTACTCTACGAGCAGTACTTC
TRBV6-5	TRBJ1-2	TRBD1	NA	CASSRDWDRNYGYTF	TGTGCCAGCAGTCGCGACTGGGACAGAAACTATGGCTACACCTTC
TRBV19	TRBJ2-1	TRBD1	few	CASSLGTGRHNEQFF	TGTGCCAGTAGTCTGGGGACAGGGCGTCACAATGAGCAGTTCTTC
TRBV25-1	TRBJ2-3	TRBD2	few	CASRGLAGGGDTQYF	TGTGCCAGCAGGGGGCTGGCGGGAGGTGGAGATACGCAGTATTTT
TRBV29-1	TRBJ2-3	TRBD2	NA	CSAEGLAGAYKIGQYF	TGCAGCGCTGAGGGACTAGCGGGAGCCTATAAGATAGGGCAGTATTTT
TRBV5-4	TRBJ2-5	NA	NA	CASSLRDGGETQYF	TGTGCCAGCAGCTTGCGAGACGGGGGAGAGACCCAGTACTTC
TRBV5-1	TRBJ2-1	NA	few	CASSHDQGYNEQFF	TGCGCCAGCAGCCACGACCAGGGATACAATGAGCAGTTCTTC
TRBV6-5	TRBJ1-1	TRBD1	NA	CASSSPDRGNTEAFF	TGTGCCAGCAGTTCTCCGGACAGGGGGAACACTGAAGCTTTCTTT
TRBV28	TRBJ2-7	TRBD1	NA	CASSPRTGGGAYEQYF	TGTGCCAGCAGCCCCAGGACAGGGGGCGGCGCTTACGAGCAGTACTTC
TRBV4-1	TRBJ2-5	TRBD1	few	CASSQDRDRGWRQETQYF	TGCGCCAGCAGCCAAGACCGGGACAGGGGATGGAGGCAAGAGACCCAGTACTTC
TRBV9	TRBJ1-1	NA	few	CASSVVLGAEAFF	TGTGCCAGCAGCGTAGTTCTAGGGGCTGAAGCTTTCTTT
TRBV11-3	TRBJ2-1	TRBD2	NA	CASSLVASGSSYNEQFF	TGTGCCAGCAGCTTAGTCGCTAGCGGCAGCTCCTACAATGAGCAGTTCTTC
TRBV29-1	TRBJ2-2	TRBD1	few	CALAGTGGTGELFF	TGCGCGCTGGCAGGGACAGGGGGGACCGGGGAGCTGTTTTTT
TRBV6-5	TRBJ1-1	NA	NA	CASSYSIGGRGTEAFF	TGTGCCAGCAGTTACTCGATAGGCGGAAGAGGAACTGAAGCTTTCTTT
TRBV29-1	TRBJ1-1	NA	few	CSVGWSTFF	TGCAGCGTTGGATGGAGTACTTTCTTT
TRBV14	TRBJ2-4	TRBD1	few	CASSPYRGRREAKNIQYF	TGTGCCAGCAGCCCTTACAGGGGGCGAAGAGAAGCCAAAAACATTCAGTACTTC
TRBV5-1	TRBJ2-3	NA	few	CASSLAGTDTQYF	TGCGCCAGCAGCTTGGCGGGCACAGATACGCAGTATTTT
TRBV4-2	TRBJ1-4	TRBD1	NA	CASSPRTGSMANEKLFF	TGTGCCAGCAGCCCACGGACAGGGTCTATGGCTAATGAAAAACTGTTTTTT